These 17 T cell receptor beta chains were sequenced from one sample in a study of early T cells in non-severe SARS-CoV-2 infection. TCRdb reanalysed the 5' RACE reads using MiXCR and keeps one entry per CDR3 protein. Here the sample spans 98,000 or so distinct CDR3 sequences, roughly 12% being singletons. Sequenced sample: whole blood. The receptors were gathered from an adult who was a healthcare worker with PCR-confirmed SARS-CoV-2 infection or an uninfected control (not recorded which).

This clonotype was detected many times. This rearrangement joins TRBV11-2 to TRBJ2-7, with D hard to call. The length of the CDR3 is 13 residues. Germline CDR1 SGHAT, CDR2 FQNNGV. Trimming removed 5 bases from V and 3 bases from J, with 11 bases in between. The CDR3 loop reads CASSPGPFYEQYF. For the CDR3, the DNA is TGTGCCAGCAGCCCCGGGCCCTTCTACGAGCAGTACTTC.

The genes are TRBV6-2 or TRBV6-3 and TRBJ1-6; 8 nucleotides line up with TRBD1. The V and J ends lost 5 bases and 0 bases, in that order; junction bases with no gene match: 6. CDR1 is MNHEY, CDR2 SVGEGT, per germline. The CDR3 contains 17 residues. The CDR3, as DNA: TGTGCCAGCAGTAAAGGACAGGGCAGCTCCTATAATTCACCCCTCCACTTT. As protein: CASSKGQGSSYNSPLHF.

This clonotype was seen ten or more times. The chain uses TRBV18 and TRBJ1-2; D is perhaps TRBD1 (5 bases). V lost 6 bases and J lost 2, with 10 bases in between. In germline, CDR1 is KGHSH, CDR2 LQKENI. The CDR3 is 13 amino acids. The CDR3 nucleotides are TGTGCCAGCTCCCCAGACAGCAACTATGGCTACACCTTC. Amino acids: CASSPDSNYGYTF.

The chain employs TRBV6-6 and TRBJ1-2; no firm D call. CDR1 and CDR2 (germline): MNHNY, SVGAGI (reference sequence). V was trimmed by 6 bases and J by 4 bases, leaving 12 bases between them. This CDR3 region has 13 residues. The CDR3 DNA is TGTGCCAGCAGCCCCTCCGGAGCCTATGGCTACACCTTC. Its protein is CASSPSGAYGYTF.

This sequence joins TRBV12-3 or TRBV12-4 and TRBJ2-2, with 8 bases identical to TRBD2. There are 15 residues in the CDR3. J lost 6 bases, V lost 5 bases, and 8 bases had no gene match. The DNA for the CDR3 is TGTGCCAGCAGTCCCCCTGGACTAGCTCCCGGGGAGCTGTTTTTT. It is translated as CASSPPGLAPGELFF.

This clonotype was seen more than once but under ten times. This rearrangement joins TRBV29-1 to TRBJ2-3; maybe TRBD1 (7 bases). CDR3 size: 14 residues. CDR1 SQVTM and CDR2 ANQGSEA come from the germline V gene. V lost 3 bases and J 9 bases, leaving 19 bases between the germline ends. The CDR3 region has the DNA TGCAGCGTTGACCTTAGCGGTGCAGGGGGAACGCAGTATTTT. It encodes CSVDLSGAGGTQYF.

The V gene is TRBV28, the J gene TRBJ2-7; 7 bases are shared with TRBD1. Germline V lookup: CDR1 MDHEN, CDR2 SYDVKM. J gave up 7 bases and V 4 bases, and 13 bases lay outside the gene matches. This CDR3 region has 15 residues. The CDR3 nucleotides are TGTGCCAGCAGTTCGCGACAGGGTGGGTCGTGGGAGCAGTACTTC. It specifies CASSSRQGGSWEQYF.

The V call is TRBV20-1, the J call TRBJ2-3, with TRBD1 matching 8 bases. This CDR3 comprises 15 residues. V gave up 0 bases and J gave up 5 bases; unmatched junction bases: 7. CDR1 and CDR2 (germline): DFQATT, SNEGSKA (reference sequence). The CDR3 is CSARDGQGRIDTQYF. CDR3 nucleotides: TGCAGTGCTAGAGATGGACAGGGCAGGATAGATACGCAGTATTTT.

The rearrangement links TRBV29-1 to TRBJ2-1, with TRBD1 matching over 11 bases. This CDR3 is 14 amino acids long. V trimming: 6 bases; J trimming: 7 bases; junction bases outside the gene matches: 8. The germline V gene has CDR1 SQVTM and CDR2 ANQGSEA. CDR3 nucleotides: TGCAGCGTCGGGGACAGGGGGAGGTGGAATGAGCAGTTCTTC. Its translation: CSVGDRGRWNEQFF.

This clonotype was detected a few times. The chain joins TRBV24-1 to TRBJ2-1, with a tentative D call TRBD2 (6 bases). The CDR3 totals 15 residues. Germline CDR1 is KGHDR and CDR2 is SFDVKD. Between the trimmed V and J ends, which lost 6 bases and 5 bases, there was a span of 16 bases. CDR3 protein: CATSSSRRAHNEQFF. CDR3 nucleotide sequence: TGTGCCACCAGTAGTAGCCGGAGGGCTCACAATGAGCAGTTCTTC.

This clonotype has more than one count but fewer than ten. The chain joins TRBV12-3 or TRBV12-4 to TRBJ2-1; the match to TRBD2 covers 13 bases. V shed 5 bases, J shed 8 bases, and the junction held 9 bases outside the gene matches. The CDR3 extends over 16 amino acids. This CDR3 reads CASSSPGLAGIDEQFF. The CDR3 region has the DNA TGTGCCAGCAGTAGTCCGGGACTAGCGGGAATTGATGAGCAGTTCTTC.

V and J are TRBV18 and TRBJ1-2, with 7 bases fitting TRBD1. The J segment lost 0 bases and the V segment lost 8 bases, leaving 6 bases of the junction unmatched. The CDR3 is 14 amino acids. Germline CDR1 is KGHSH and CDR2 is LQKENI. Written as DNA, the CDR3 is TGTGCCAGCCCCCGGGACAGAGCTAACTATGGCTACACCTTC. Protein sequence: CASPRDRANYGYTF.

This clonotype was counted a few times. The genes are TRBV14 and TRBJ2-2; a weak D match, TRBD1 (6 bases). The germline V gene has CDR1 SGHDN and CDR2 FVKESK. The length of the CDR3 is 16 residues. Trimming took off 3 bases at V and 1 base at J, with 12 bases between the two ends. The CDR3 region is CASSQPRTENTGELFF. CDR3 sequence (DNA): TGTGCCAGCAGCCAGCCGCGGACAGAGAACACCGGGGAGCTGTTTTTT.

The chain links TRBV10-2 to TRBJ1-2, with no clear D. This CDR3 has 12 residues. Per germline, CDR1 WSHSY and CDR2 SAAADI. With 2 bases removed from V and 8 bases from J, the gap between germline ends came to 9 bases. The DNA for the CDR3 is TGCGCCAGCAGTGAGAAGGCTCCGGGCTACACCTTC. This gives the protein CASSEKAPGYTF.

This clonotype has a count of ten or more. This rearrangement joins TRBV4-1 to TRBJ2-1; 7 bases are a match to TRBD2. V trimming: 0 bases; J trimming: 2 bases; junction bases outside the gene matches: 10. Germline CDR1 reads MGHRA; CDR2 reads YSYEKL. The CDR3 has 18 residues. CDR3 residues: CASSQDREAGNTYNEQFF. In DNA, the CDR3 is TGCGCCAGCAGCCAAGATAGGGAAGCGGGGAACACCTACAATGAGCAGTTCTTC.

This clonotype appeared many times. The V call is TRBV6-6, the J call TRBJ2-5; 7 bases agree with TRBD1. Trimming at V came to 2 bases and at J to 1 base, leaving 4 bases not matched to a gene. The germline V gene encodes CDR1 MNHNY and CDR2 SVGAGI (reference sequence). The CDR3 is 15 residues long. CDR3 nucleotide sequence: TGTGCCAGCAGTTACCCCCGACAGGGCCAAGAGACCCAGTACTTC. Amino acids: CASSYPRQGQETQYF.

This clonotype was found a few times. CDR3 amino acids: CSATGVAGYSPLHF. The DNA for the CDR3 is TGCAGTGCTACAGGGGTCGCGGGGTATTCACCCCTCCACTTT. This chain joins TRBV20-1 and TRBJ1-6; tentative D call: TRBD1 (6 bases). Per germline, CDR1 DFQATT and CDR2 SNEGSKA (reference sequence). With 4 bases removed from V and 8 bases from J, the gap between germline ends came to 15 bases. The CDR3 consists of 14 residues.